The T cell receptor beta chain under discussion was sequenced for a study of identical twins. Findings and limits, study-wide: In cord blood, abundant beta clonotypes had fewer insertions; memory showed no trend. Models predicted less out-of-frame TCR alpha sharing in monozygotic twins than was found.

This clonotype was recorded many times. Its antigen remains unidentified. TCRdb reprocessed the 5' RACE reads with MiXCR, giving one entry per CDR3 protein. Of a few hundred thousand distinct CDR3 sequences in the sample, about an eighth were seen once. V lost 6 bases and J 4 bases, leaving 10 bases between the germline ends. This CDR3 region has 12 residues. Germline-derived CDR1 and CDR2 are SEHNR and FQNEAQ (reference sequence). The same sample was also studied in work on yellow fever vaccine responses in identical twins.

The sequencing input was memory (CD45RO+) T cells sorted from blood. This receptor was identified in a woman between 18 and 30 years old in good health. The chain has TRBV7-9 and TRBJ2-7; TRBD2 might be the D (5 bases). In nucleotides, the CDR3 is TGTGCCAGCAGTCCCCGAGGGTACGAGCAGTACTTC. Its protein product is CASSPRGYEQYF.